This TCR beta chain is drawn from a study of blood T cell repertoires in COVID-19 (dated by TCRdb to about 2020). Broadly, across the study: The collaborator samples originated in the United States, Italy and Spain and spanned the acute and convalescent phases of COVID-19. The prospective study material was composed of cDNA or gDNA derived from T cells, B-cell-depleted T cells, or PBMCs. The dataset comprised deeply sampled blood TCRbeta repertoires from subjects exposed to, actively infected with, or recovered from COVID-19. A freely available public database, intended as a resource for researchers studying the immune response to SARS-CoV-2, is where the repertoires were released. The samples were drawn from the first 160 participants of the ongoing ImmuneRACE study and from 1,254 subjects provided by 6 global collaborators. The sample metadata nearly always contained a de-identified subject ID, COVID-19 status, age in years and sex. Where HLA class I and class II types were available, the types were taken from metadata supplied by the sample provider, not from assay-based typing.

With respect to this clone: No cognate antigen has been identified for it. No much larger clone exists at a distance of one base, and base qualities are not known.

TCRbeta CDR3 regions were amplified from genomic DNA using the immunoSEQ Assay, a bias-controlled multiplex PCR. The source study handled its data this way. The number of nucleated cells in each sample was estimated by amplification of reference gene primers within the assay. Sequence reads were collapsed and filtered to measure the absolute abundance of every unique TCRbeta CDR3 rearrangement. Productive Simpson clonality was computed per sample as the square root of Simpson's diversity index over productive rearrangements. Entries here come from immuneACCESS through TCRdb and include only in-frame sequences with V and J called. Some clones fail to appear in such tables; in the studies checked, an unresolved V gene covers under half of the shortfall, and the cause of the remainder is unknown. The V and J calls and clone size come from that table; D and trimming were worked out from the DNA. The sample records some 97,000 clones, 70% to 90% of which are singletons. In total, the top ten clones hold about 5% of the sample.

Trimming accounts for 0 bases at V and 0 bases at J, while the number of junction bases matched to no gene is 0. For CDR1 and CDR2, the germline V gene lists SGHRS and YFSETQ. The CDR3, cysteine through phenylalanine, is 15 amino acids long. Just the 45-base CDR3 DNA is kept, in frame starting at base 1. General conclusions and limits of the study: How much clinical and demographic metadata was included differed by source and by participant, and the metadata was provided uncurated.

The collaborating institutions used their own protocols to collect whole blood in K2EDTA tubes. For TCRbeta analysis, collaborators shipped samples as frozen whole blood, isolated PBMCs, or DNA extracted from either of those sample types. This receptor was obtained from a human donor in a cohort sampled during active COVID-19. The sequence is built from TRBV5-1 and TRBJ1-3, with 7 middle bases fitting TRBD1. The sequencing sample was made of peripheral blood. This receptor has the CDR3 CASSLAGGSGNTIYF. The nucleotides read TGCGCCAGCAGCTTGGCAGGGGGCTCTGGAAACACCATATATTTT. Beyond the CDR3, the reference TRBV5-1 and TRBJ1-3 genes provide the residues; the full variable domain reads: KAGVTQTPRYLIKTRGQQVTLSCSPISGHRSVSWYQQTPGQGLQFLFEYFSETQRNKGNFPGRFSGRQFSNSRSEMNVSTLELGDSALYLCASSLAGGSGNTIYFGEGSWLTVV.